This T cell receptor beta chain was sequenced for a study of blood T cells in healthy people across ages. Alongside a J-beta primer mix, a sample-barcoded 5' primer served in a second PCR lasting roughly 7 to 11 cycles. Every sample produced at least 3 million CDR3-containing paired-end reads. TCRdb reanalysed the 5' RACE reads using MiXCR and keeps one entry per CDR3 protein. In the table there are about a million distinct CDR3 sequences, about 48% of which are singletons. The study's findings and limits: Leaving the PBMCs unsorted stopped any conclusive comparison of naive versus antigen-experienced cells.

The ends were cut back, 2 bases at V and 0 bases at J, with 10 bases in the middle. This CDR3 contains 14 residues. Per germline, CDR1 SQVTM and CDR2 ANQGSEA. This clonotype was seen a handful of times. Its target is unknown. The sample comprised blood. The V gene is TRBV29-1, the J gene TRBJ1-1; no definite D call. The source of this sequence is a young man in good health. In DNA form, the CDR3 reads TGCAGCGTTGAACGTCGGCTCATGAACACTGAAGCTTTCTTT. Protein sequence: CSVERRLMNTEAFF.